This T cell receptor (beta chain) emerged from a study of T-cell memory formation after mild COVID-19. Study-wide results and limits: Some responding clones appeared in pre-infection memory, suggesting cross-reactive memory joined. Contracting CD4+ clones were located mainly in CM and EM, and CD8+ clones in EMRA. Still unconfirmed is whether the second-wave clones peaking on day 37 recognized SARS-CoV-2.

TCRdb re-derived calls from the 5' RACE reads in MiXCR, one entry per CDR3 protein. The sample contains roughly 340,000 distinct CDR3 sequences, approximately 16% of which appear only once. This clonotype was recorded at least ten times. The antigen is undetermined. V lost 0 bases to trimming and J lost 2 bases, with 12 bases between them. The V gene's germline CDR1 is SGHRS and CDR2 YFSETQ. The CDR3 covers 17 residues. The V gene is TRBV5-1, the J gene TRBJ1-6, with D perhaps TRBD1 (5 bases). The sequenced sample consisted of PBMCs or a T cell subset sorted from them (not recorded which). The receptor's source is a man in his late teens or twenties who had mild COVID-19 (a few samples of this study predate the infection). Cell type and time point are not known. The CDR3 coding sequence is TGCGCCAGCAGCTTGGAGGCGCTAGGGGCCTATAATTCACCCCTCCACTTT. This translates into CASSLEALGAYNSPLHF.